This T cell receptor beta chain was identified during a study of cytotoxic CD8 clonotypes in ibrutinib-treated CLL. Study outcomes and limitations: On treatment, the uncommon public clonotypes contracted or remained stable.

As regards this clone: The antigen remains undetermined.

With 0 bases removed from V and 4 bases from J, the gap between germline ends came to 10 bases. The CDR3 is made up of 14 amino acids. CDR1 is SGHRS, CDR2 YFSETQ, per germline. Assay used: immunoSEQ multiplex PCR; TCRdb lists only in-frame clones, some missing. Altogether around 16,000 clones are present, around 67% being singletons, with the ten largest covering under 20%. The sequence was collected from a human donor with chronic lymphocytic leukemia. Sequenced material: PBMCs, taken before ibrutinib treatment. This chain uses TRBV5-1 with TRBJ1-1; weak D call: TRBD1 (5 bases). Here the CDR3 reads CASSLETGITEAFF. The CDR3 nucleotides read TGCGCCAGCAGCTTGGAAACAGGAATCACTGAAGCTTTCTTT.